The source of this TCR beta chain is a study of blood T cell repertoires in COVID-19 (dated by TCRdb to the early 2020s). Background on the whole study: The collaborator samples originated in the United States, Italy and Spain and spanned the acute and convalescent phases of COVID-19. The prospective study material was composed of cDNA or gDNA derived from T cells, B-cell-depleted T cells, or PBMCs. The dataset comprised deeply sampled blood TCRbeta repertoires from subjects exposed to, actively infected with, or recovered from COVID-19. A freely available public database, intended as a resource for researchers studying the immune response to SARS-CoV-2, is where the repertoires were released. Samples came from the ongoing ImmuneRACE study (first 160 participants) plus 1,254 subjects from 6 global collaborators. Sample metadata almost always included a de-identified subject ID, COVID-19 status, age in years and sex. Where available, HLA class I and class II types were taken from metadata supplied by the sample provider and were not determined by assay-based typing.

As to this clone: Its specific antigen is unknown. Per-nucleotide qualities are absent, and no much larger clonotype sits a single base away.

Counted from cysteine to phenylalanine, this CDR3 has 24 amino acids. Only the CDR3 part of the read is kept: 72 bases, read in frame from the first base. V has 3 bases trimmed and J has 1 base trimmed; junction bases matching no gene number 21. The immunoSEQ Assay, a bias-controlled multiplex PCR, was used to amplify TCRbeta CDR3 regions from genomic DNA. Turning to the authors' computational methods: Nucleated cell counts per sample were estimated from amplification of reference gene primers within the assay. To quantify the absolute abundance of each unique TCRbeta CDR3 rearrangement, sequence reads were collapsed and filtered. Productive Simpson clonality was computed per sample as the square root of Simpson's diversity index over productive rearrangements. Sourced from immuneACCESS, this table was stored by TCRdb with only in-frame sequences that have V and J called. A share of the clones is absent; for the studies checked, an unresolved V gene accounts for under half, and the remainder has no known explanation. That table furnishes V, J and clone size, whereas the DNA furnished D and trimming. Recorded for this sample are around 100,000 clones; about nine tenths of them occurred a single time. Around 2.1% of the sample is in the top ten clones.

Whole blood was collected in K2EDTA tubes by collaborating institutions according to the institutions' own protocols. For TCRbeta analysis, collaborators shipped samples in one of three forms: frozen whole blood, isolated PBMCs, or DNA extracted from either of those sample types. Broader findings and caveats from the paper: Clinical and demographic metadata were provided uncurated, with the amount varying by source and participant.

The receptor was derived from a man over 45 with active COVID-19. The V gene is TRBV7-1 and the J gene is TRBJ2-4; 16 bases in between match TRBD2. TRBV7-1 is marked as an open reading frame, function uncertain. Sequenced sample: peripheral blood. Here the CDR3 is given as CASSSTPKTGTSGRAGLAKNIQYF. The DNA reads TGTGCCAGCAGCTCTACGCCAAAGACCGGGACTAGCGGGAGGGCCGGGTTGGCCAAAAACATTCAGTACTTC.